This is a list of T cell receptor beta chains from one sample in a study of blood T cells in healthy people across ages. TCRdb reprocessed the 5' RACE reads with MiXCR, giving one entry per CDR3 protein. Of over a million distinct CDR3 sequences in the sample, approximately 26% were seen once. These sequences were also reported in another study, on T cells of mothers and their children.

The material sequenced was blood. The receptors stem from a girl aged 2-10 years in good health. Each CDR3 is given with its conserved first and last residue. The D gene is left open where the match is weak. Only part of the rows carry a size: once, few, many, or a class if the clone is expanded.

j_call | clone_size | cdr3_length | v_call | d_call | cdr3_nt | cdr3_aa
TRBJ2-7 | . | 17 | TRBV10-3 | TRBD1 | TGTGCCATCAGTGAGGACAGGGGGGGAATTATGACCTACGAGCAGTACTTC | CAISEDRGGIMTYEQYF
TRBJ2-1 | . | 16 | TRBV10-3 | . | TGTGCCATCAGTGAGTCCCTTGTGGCGGAAGAAAATGAGCAGTTCTTC | CAISESLVAEENEQFF
TRBJ2-5 | . | 16 | TRBV7-2 | TRBD2 | TGTGCCAGCAGCCGACGGCTAGCGGGAGGGTTAGAGACCCAGTACTTC | CASSRRLAGGLETQYF
TRBJ2-2 | . | 13 | TRBV12-3/TRBV12-4 | . | TGTGCCACTCCCCGTGACTTCACCGGGGAGCTGTTTTTT | CATPRDFTGELFF
TRBJ1-2 | . | 15 | TRBV7-9 | . | TGTGCCAGCAGCCCCCGGGTAGGGTTGGCCTATGGCTACACCTTC | CASSPRVGLAYGYTF
TRBJ2-7 | few | 15 | TRBV7-2 | TRBD1 | TGTGCCAGCAGCTTTACCGGGACAGGGACCCACGAGCAGTACTTC | CASSFTGTGTHEQYF
TRBJ2-1 | . | 16 | TRBV11-1 | TRBD1 | TGTGCCAGCAGCTTAGATGGGACAGATTTATACAATGAGCAGTTCTTC | CASSLDGTDLYNEQFF
TRBJ2-2 | . | 14 | TRBV12-3/TRBV12-4 | TRBD1 | TGTGCCATTACGACAGGGGCGGGCACCGGGGAGCTGTTTTTT | CAITTGAGTGELFF
TRBJ2-5 | few | 16 | TRBV5-5 | TRBD2 | TGTACCAGCAGCTTGGCCGATACTAGCGACCAAGAGACCCAGTACTTC | CTSSLADTSDQETQYF
TRBJ2-1 | many | 14 | TRBV7-9 | . | TGTGCCAGCAGCTTAGTCCCGGGATACAATGAGCAGTTCTTC | CASSLVPGYNEQFF
TRBJ2-7 | . | 16 | TRBV27 | . | TGTGCCAGCAGTTTGGGGCCAGGGATCCCCTCCTACGAGCAGTACTTC | CASSLGPGIPSYEQYF
TRBJ1-2 | . | 15 | TRBV6-6 | TRBD1 | TGTGCCAGCAGTCCTGACAGGGGGGAGAACTATGGCTACACCTTC | CASSPDRGENYGYTF
TRBJ1-5 | . | 15 | TRBV4-1 | . | TGCGCCAGCAGCCAAGGCCACAGGGCTGGTCAGCCCCAGCATTTT | CASSQGHRAGQPQHF
TRBJ1-1 | . | 14 | TRBV28 | . | TGTGCCAGCAGTTTTGACAAGGGACGAACTGAAGCTTTCTTT | CASSFDKGRTEAFF
TRBJ2-1 | . | 16 | TRBV9 | TRBD2 | TGTGCCAGCAGCGTAGCTAGGACTAGCGGGAACGATGAGCAGTTCTTC | CASSVARTSGNDEQFF
TRBJ1-6 | few | 11 | TRBV5-6 | . | TGTGCCAGCAGCTTGTATGACATCGTCCACTTT | CASSLYDIVHF
TRBJ2-2 | . | 12 | TRBV10-3 | . | TGTGCCATCAGTGGGAACACCGGGGAGCTGTTTTTT | CAISGNTGELFF
TRBJ2-7 | few | 16 | TRBV13 | TRBD1 | TGTGCCAGCAGCTTGCAACCCGGACAGGGCAGCGACGAGCAGTACTTC | CASSLQPGQGSDEQYF
TRBJ2-1 | . | 13 | TRBV25-1 | . | TGTGCCAGCAGGGGGGACGGAAACAATGAGCAGTTCTTC | CASRGDGNNEQFF
TRBJ2-1 | . | 16 | TRBV6-6 | . | TGTGCCAGCAGTTACTCGCTGCCAGGGATTCACAATGAGCAGTTCTTC | CASSYSLPGIHNEQFF
TRBJ2-2 | . | 15 | TRBV7-9 | . | TGTGCCAGCAGCACCTGGACTGTCCCCGGCGGGGAGCTGTTTTTT | CASSTWTVPGGELFF
TRBJ1-1 | few | 14 | TRBV20-1 | . | TGCAGTGCTAGAGAATCCGGGAGTGTAACTGAAGCTTTCTTT | CSARESGSVTEAFF
TRBJ2-1 | few | 11 | TRBV29-1 | . | TGCAGTGTCGCTTCGACTGGTGAGCAGTTCTTC | CSVASTGEQFF
TRBJ2-1 | . | 15 | TRBV5-1 | TRBD2 | TGCGCCAGCAGCTTGTGGCGGGAGGCCGACAATGAGCAGTTCTTC | CASSLWREADNEQFF
TRBJ2-1 | . | 18 | TRBV27 | TRBD2 | TGTGCCAGCAGTTTATCGAATAGGAGCGGGAGGGCCAGGAATGAGCAGTTCTTC | CASSLSNRSGRARNEQFF
TRBJ2-5 | . | 14 | TRBV20-1 | . | TGCAGTGCTAGAGATCAGGACCGAGGGAAGACCCAGTACTTC | CSARDQDRGKTQYF
TRBJ2-7 | . | 16 | TRBV5-1 | TRBD1 | TGCGCCAGCAGCCCCCGGGGGGACAGGGTTGACTACGAGCAGTACTTC | CASSPRGDRVDYEQYF
TRBJ2-3 | . | 15 | TRBV5-1 | TRBD1 | TGCGCCAGCAGCTCAACGGGACAGAGCACAGATACGCAGTATTTT | CASSSTGQSTDTQYF
TRBJ2-7 | . | 18 | TRBV12-3/TRBV12-4 | TRBD2 | TGTGCCAGCAGTTTAGCCCCCCCGACTAGCGGGAGGGCCCACGAGCAGTACTTC | CASSLAPPTSGRAHEQYF
TRBJ2-4 | many | 18 | TRBV5-1 | . | TGCGCCAGCAGCTCATACCCCCCCGCAGGGCCGCCCCAAAACATTCAGTACTTC | CASSSYPPAGPPQNIQYF
TRBJ2-7 | few | 14 | TRBV15 | . | TGTGCCACCAGCGAGTCACTACCGACCTACGAGCAGTACTTC | CATSESLPTYEQYF
TRBJ2-1 | . | 14 | TRBV20-1 | TRBD2 | TGCAGTGCTAGGGTGGGGACTAATGGAGGCGAGCAGTTCTTC | CSARVGTNGGEQFF
TRBJ1-2 | . | 13 | TRBV27 | . | TGTGCCAGCAGTCCACGGACTGTCTATGGCCACACCTTC | CASSPRTVYGHTF
TRBJ1-2 | . | 14 | TRBV27 | . | TGTGCCAGCAGATCACCCGACAGGCCCTATGGCTACACCTTC | CASRSPDRPYGYTF
TRBJ2-7 | many | 11 | TRBV29-1 | TRBD1 | TGCAGCGCAGGGGGTGGATACGAGCAGTACTTC | CSAGGGYEQYF
TRBJ1-2 | . | 17 | TRBV2 | TRBD1 | TGTGCCAGCAGTGTCGGAGGGGGACAGGGGACTGTCTATGGCTACACCTTC | CASSVGGGQGTVYGYTF
TRBJ1-1 | . | 13 | TRBV9 | . | TGTGCCAGCACCGTTGACTTGAACACTGAAGCTTTCTTT | CASTVDLNTEAFF
TRBJ2-5 | few | 14 | TRBV10-3 | . | TGTGCCATCAGTGAGAAGGGGTTCCAAGAGACCCAGTACTTC | CAISEKGFQETQYF
TRBJ2-1 | . | 11 | TRBV29-1 | . | TGCAGCGTTCCTAAGTCCAATGAGCAGTTCTTC | CSVPKSNEQFF
TRBJ2-1 | few | 15 | TRBV29-1 | TRBD2 | TGCAGCGTTGACGGACTAGCGGGGGGGTATGATGAGCAGTTCTTC | CSVDGLAGGYDEQFF
TRBJ2-5 | . | 13 | TRBV20-1 | TRBD2 | TGCAGTGCGAGGGACTATGGGAGAGAGACCCAGTACTTC | CSARDYGRETQYF
TRBJ2-4 | . | 13 | TRBV11-1 | . | TGTGCCAGCAGAGACCTAGGGAAAAACATTCAGTACTTC | CASRDLGKNIQYF
TRBJ2-1 | . | 15 | TRBV5-8 | . | TGTGCCAGCAGTACAGGAGAGACACCTTTCAATGAGCAGTTCTTC | CASSTGETPFNEQFF
TRBJ1-2 | few | 15 | TRBV6-2/TRBV6-3 | . | TGTGCCAGCAGTTACTCGATCCTCCCCCTCTATGGCTACACCTTC | CASSYSILPLYGYTF
TRBJ1-1 | few | 15 | TRBV7-3 | . | TGTGCCAGCAGCACCTTGGGGCCCCTTGGATCTAAAGCTTTCTTT | CASSTLGPLGSKAFF
TRBJ1-4 | few | 17 | TRBV9 | . | TGTGCCAGCAGCGTAGGTGAGGGGTTGGCAACTAATGAAAAACTGTTTTTT | CASSVGEGLATNEKLFF
TRBJ2-7 | . | 17 | TRBV6-1 | . | TGTGCCAGCAGTGATTCCCCGGCCGCAGGGAACTCCTACGAGCAGTACTTC | CASSDSPAAGNSYEQYF
TRBJ2-3 | . | 18 | TRBV9 | . | TGTGCCAGCAGCGTAAAGAGGGGAGAGGTCGTTACCCCAGATACGCAGTATTTT | CASSVKRGEVVTPDTQYF
TRBJ2-1 | . | 13 | TRBV3-1 | . | TGTGCCAGCAGCCGAGCGGTTTACATTGAGCAGTTCTTC | CASSRAVYIEQFF
TRBJ1-6 | . | 15 | TRBV25-1 | . | TGTGCCAGCAGTGAATTAGCAGAGACTAATTCACCCCTCCACTTT | CASSELAETNSPLHF
TRBJ2-5 | . | 15 | TRBV7-2 | . | TGTGCCAGCAGCTCGCTACTGACTCAGAGTGAGACCCAGTACTTC | CASSSLLTQSETQYF
TRBJ2-2 | few | 18 | TRBV3-1 | . | TGTGCCAGCAGCCAAGGGACCTTAACAGGGAGTGGGACCGGGGAGCTGTTTTTT | CASSQGTLTGSGTGELFF
TRBJ1-2 | few | 12 | TRBV20-1 | . | TGCAGTGCTAAGGCAGAGAACTATGGCTACACCTTC | CSAKAENYGYTF
TRBJ1-4 | . | 16 | TRBV9 | . | TGTGCCAGCAGCGTAGAGGGGGGGTCTCTCAATGAAAAACTGTTTTTT | CASSVEGGSLNEKLFF
TRBJ1-4 | . | 13 | TRBV29-1 | TRBD1 | TGCAGCAAAAGACAGGGGGCTAATGAAAAACTGTTTTTT | CSKRQGANEKLFF
TRBJ1-4 | . | 14 | TRBV28 | TRBD1 | TGTGCCAGCAGTGGGACAGGGAAATTTGAAAAACTGTTTTTT | CASSGTGKFEKLFF
TRBJ2-1 | few | 13 | TRBV4-1 | . | TGCGCCAGCAGCCCCCTCCCCGATGATGAGCAGTTCTTC | CASSPLPDDEQFF
TRBJ2-1 | . | 16 | TRBV20-1 | . | TGCAGTGCTAGAGTTTTTCGGGGGAGCTCCTACAATGAGCAGTTCTTC | CSARVFRGSSYNEQFF
TRBJ2-2 | . | 14 | TRBV20-1 | TRBD2 | TGCAGTGCTCCACTAGCGCCTATCACCGGGGAGCTGTTTTTT | CSAPLAPITGELFF